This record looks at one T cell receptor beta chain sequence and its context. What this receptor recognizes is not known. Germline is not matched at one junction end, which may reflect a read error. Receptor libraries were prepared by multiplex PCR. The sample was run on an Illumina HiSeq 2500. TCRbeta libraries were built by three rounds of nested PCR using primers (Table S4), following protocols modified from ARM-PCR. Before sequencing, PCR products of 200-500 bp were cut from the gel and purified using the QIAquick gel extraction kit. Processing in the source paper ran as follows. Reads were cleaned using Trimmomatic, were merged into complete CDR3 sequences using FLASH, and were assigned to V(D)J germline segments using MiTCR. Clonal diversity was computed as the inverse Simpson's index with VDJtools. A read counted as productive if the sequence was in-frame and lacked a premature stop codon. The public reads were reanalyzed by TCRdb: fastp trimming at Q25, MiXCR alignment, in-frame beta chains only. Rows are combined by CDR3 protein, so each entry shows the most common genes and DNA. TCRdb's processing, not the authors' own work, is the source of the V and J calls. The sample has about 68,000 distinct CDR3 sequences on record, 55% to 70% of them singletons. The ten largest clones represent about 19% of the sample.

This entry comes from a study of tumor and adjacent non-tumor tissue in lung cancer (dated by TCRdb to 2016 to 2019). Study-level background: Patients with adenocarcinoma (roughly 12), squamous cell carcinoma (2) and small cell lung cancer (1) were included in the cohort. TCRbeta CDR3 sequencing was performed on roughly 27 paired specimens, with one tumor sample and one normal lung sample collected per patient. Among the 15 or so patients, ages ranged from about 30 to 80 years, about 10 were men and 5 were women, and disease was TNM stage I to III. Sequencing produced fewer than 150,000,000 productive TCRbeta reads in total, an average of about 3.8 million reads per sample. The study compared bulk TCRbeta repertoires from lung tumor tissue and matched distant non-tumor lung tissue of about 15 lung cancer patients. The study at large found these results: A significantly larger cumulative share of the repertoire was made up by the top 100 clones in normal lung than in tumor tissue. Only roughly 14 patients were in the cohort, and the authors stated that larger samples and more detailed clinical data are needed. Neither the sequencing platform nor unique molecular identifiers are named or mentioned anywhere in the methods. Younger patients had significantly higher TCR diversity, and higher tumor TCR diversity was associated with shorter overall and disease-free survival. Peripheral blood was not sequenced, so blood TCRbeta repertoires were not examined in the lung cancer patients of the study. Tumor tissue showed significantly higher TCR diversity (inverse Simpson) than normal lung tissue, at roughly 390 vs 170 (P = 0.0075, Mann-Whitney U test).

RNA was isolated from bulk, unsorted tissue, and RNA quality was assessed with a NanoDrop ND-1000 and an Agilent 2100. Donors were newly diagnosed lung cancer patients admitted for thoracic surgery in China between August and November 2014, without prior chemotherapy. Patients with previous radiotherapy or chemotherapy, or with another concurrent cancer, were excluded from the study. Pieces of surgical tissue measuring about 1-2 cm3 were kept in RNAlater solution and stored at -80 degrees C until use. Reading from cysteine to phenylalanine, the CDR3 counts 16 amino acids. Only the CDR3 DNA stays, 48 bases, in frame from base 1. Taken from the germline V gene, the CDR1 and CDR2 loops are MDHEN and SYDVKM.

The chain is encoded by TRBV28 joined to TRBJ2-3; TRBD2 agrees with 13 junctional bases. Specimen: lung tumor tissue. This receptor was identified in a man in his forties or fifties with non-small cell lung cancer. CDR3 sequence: CASSFTSGGAADTHYF. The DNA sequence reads TGTGCCAGCAGTTTTACTAGCGGGGGGGCGGCAGATACGCATTACTTT.